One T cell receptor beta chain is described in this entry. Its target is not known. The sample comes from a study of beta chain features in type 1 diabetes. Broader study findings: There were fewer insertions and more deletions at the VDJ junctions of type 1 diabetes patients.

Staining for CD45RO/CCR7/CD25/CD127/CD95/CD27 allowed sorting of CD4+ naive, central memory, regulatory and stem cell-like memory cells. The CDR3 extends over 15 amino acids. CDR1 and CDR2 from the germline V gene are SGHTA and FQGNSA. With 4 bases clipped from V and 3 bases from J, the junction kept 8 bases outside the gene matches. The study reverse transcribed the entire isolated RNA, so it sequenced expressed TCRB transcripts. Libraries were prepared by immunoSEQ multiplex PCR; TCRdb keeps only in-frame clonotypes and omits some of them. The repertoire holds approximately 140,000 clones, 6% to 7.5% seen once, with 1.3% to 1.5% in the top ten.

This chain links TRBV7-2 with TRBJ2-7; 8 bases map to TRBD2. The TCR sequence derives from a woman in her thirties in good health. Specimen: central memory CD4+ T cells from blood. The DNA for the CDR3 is TGTGCCAGCAGCTCCGGGAGGGAATTGAACTACGAGCAGTACTTC. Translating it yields CASSSGRELNYEQYF.